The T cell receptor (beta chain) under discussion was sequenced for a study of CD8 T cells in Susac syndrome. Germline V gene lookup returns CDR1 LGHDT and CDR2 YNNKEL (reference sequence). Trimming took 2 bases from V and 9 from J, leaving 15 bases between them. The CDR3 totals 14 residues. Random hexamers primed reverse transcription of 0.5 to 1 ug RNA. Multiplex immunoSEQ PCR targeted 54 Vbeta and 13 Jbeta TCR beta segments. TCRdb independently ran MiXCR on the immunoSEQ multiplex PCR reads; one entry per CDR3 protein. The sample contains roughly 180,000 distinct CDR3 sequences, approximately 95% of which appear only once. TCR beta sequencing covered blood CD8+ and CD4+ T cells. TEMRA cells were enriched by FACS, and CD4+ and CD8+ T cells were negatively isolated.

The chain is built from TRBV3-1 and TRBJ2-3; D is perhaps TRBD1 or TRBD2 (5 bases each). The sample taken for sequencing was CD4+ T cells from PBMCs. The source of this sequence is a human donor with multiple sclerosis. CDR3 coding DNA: TGTGCCAGCAGCCAATGGGGGTCGCCAGGGACGCAGTATTTT. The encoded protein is CASSQWGSPGTQYF.